This TCR beta chain came from a study of T cells in Graves' hyperthyroidism and ophthalmopathy. For the study at large: Upon initial diagnosis and before any treatment, peripheral blood was collected. Findings and caveats of the study: Separating ophthalmopathy from stable hyperthyroidism was achieved by a 13 V-J model.

Trimming removed 5 bases from V and 4 bases from J; junction bases left unmatched: 4. The CDR3 spans 15 residues. The V gene's germline CDR1 is SNHLY and CDR2 FYNNEI. TCR beta CDR3 regions were amplified from RNA transcripts. The primer set for the first-round RT-PCR of the TCR CDR3 was HTBI. A single record per CDR3 protein comes from TCRdb applying MiXCR to the multiplex PCR reads. Of hundreds of thousands of distinct CDR3 sequences listed, 15% to 20% are singletons. Among the patients, aged 18 to 65, hyperthyroidism was newly diagnosed and had lasted under 2 months. This clonotype came up many times. Its antigen is undetermined.

The TCR originated in a woman aged 25-40 years with Graves' hyperthyroidism. V usage is TRBV2 and J usage is TRBJ2-2, with 10 bases identical to TRBD1. The sequencing input was blood. For the CDR3, the DNA is TGTGCCAGCAGTTCCGGGACAGGGGTCACCGGGGAGCTGTTTTTT. Protein product: CASSSGTGVTGELFF.